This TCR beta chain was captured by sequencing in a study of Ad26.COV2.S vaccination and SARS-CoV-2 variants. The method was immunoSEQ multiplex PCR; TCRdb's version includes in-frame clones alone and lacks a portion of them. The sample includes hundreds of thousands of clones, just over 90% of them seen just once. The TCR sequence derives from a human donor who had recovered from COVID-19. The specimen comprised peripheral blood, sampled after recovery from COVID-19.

CDR3 sequence: CASSLAPGGKETQYF. CDR3 nucleotide sequence: TGTGCCAGCAGCTTGGCCCCGGGGGGCAAGGAGACCCAGTACTTC. The chain joins TRBV13 to TRBJ2-5, with D possibly matching TRBD2 (7 bases). This CDR3 has 15 amino acids. Trimming cost V 3 bases and J 5 bases, with 16 bases left between them. Germline loops: CDR1 PRHDT, CDR2 FYEKMQ (reference sequence).